The subject of this entry is one TCR beta chain. Its antigen is as yet unknown. This specimen comes from a study of cytomegalovirus exposure and HLA in healthy donors. Findings and limits, study-wide: TCR beta sequences numbering roughly 16,000 were associated with HLA alleles at 0.05 false discovery rate in a later analysis.

This PCR relied on a set of 60 Vbeta primers and 13 Jbeta primers. TCRdb's copy holds only in-frame clones and misses some; the assay was immunoSEQ multiplex PCR. The table includes about 130,000 clones, just over 75% detected once. The receptor was derived from a woman aged 45-65 years in good health and CMV-seronegative. Material: PBMCs.

DNA of the CDR3: TGCAGCGTTGAAGGGCGGGAACCCGGGACAGATACGCAGTATTTT. Translating it yields CSVEGREPGTDTQYF. V gene TRBV29-1 combines with J gene TRBJ2-3; tentative D call: TRBD2 (6 bases). This CDR3 comprises 15 residues. CDR1 and CDR2 from the germline V gene are SQVTM and ANQGSEA. V dropped 1 base and J dropped 3 bases, with 14 bases sitting between them.